These 4 T cell receptor beta chains originate from one sample sequenced in a study of blood T cells in healthy people across ages. A second PCR of roughly 7 to 11 cycles used a sample-barcoded 5' primer and a J-beta primer mix. From the 5' RACE reads, TCRdb called clonotypes with MiXCR, one entry per CDR3 protein. Of under 800,000 distinct CDR3 sequences detected, around a fifth appear once; the ten largest clones hold under 4%. Sequenced sample: blood. These TCRs come from a man between 70 and 80 years old in good health.

This chain connects TRBV5-1 to TRBJ2-4, with D possibly being TRBD1 (6 bases). Germline V gene lookup returns CDR1 SGHRS and CDR2 YFSETQ. CDR3 size: 16 residues. V shed 4 bases and J shed 0 bases, with 14 bases lying between them. The CDR3 sequence is CASSLNRDIAKNIQYF. Written as DNA, the CDR3 is TGCGCCAGCAGCCTGAATCGGGACATAGCCAAAAACATTCAGTACTTC.

The gene calls are TRBV29-1 and TRBJ2-3; D may match TRBD1 or TRBD2 (6 bases each). The CDR3 has 16 amino acids. Trimming stripped 3 bases from V and 2 bases from J, with 18 bases between. Germline CDR1 and CDR2: SQVTM and ANQGSEA. The CDR3 loop reads CSVDGGRGGITDTQYF. CDR3 DNA: TGCAGCGTTGATGGAGGCAGGGGAGGTATCACAGATACGCAGTATTTT.

This clonotype was detected only a few times. V usage is TRBV20-1 and J usage is TRBJ2-1; 9 bases align to TRBD1. Germline CDR1 is DFQATT and CDR2 is SNEGSKA (reference sequence). The length of the CDR3 is 14 residues. V gave up 6 bases and J gave up 6 bases; unmatched junction bases: 9. CDR3 sequence: CSANDRGGPNEQFF. CDR3 nucleotide sequence: TGCAGTGCCAACGACAGGGGGGGGCCCAATGAGCAGTTCTTC.

The chain carries TRBV6-2 or TRBV6-3 and TRBJ2-3; D might be TRBD2 (6 bases). Germline V gene sequence: CDR1 MNHEY, CDR2 SVGEGT. V shed 5 bases and J shed 2 bases, with 17 bases lying between them. The CDR3 has 16 residues. CDR3 amino acids: CASSTPLASDTDTQYF. CDR3 in DNA: TGTGCCAGCAGTACCCCTCTAGCGAGCGACACAGATACGCAGTATTTT.